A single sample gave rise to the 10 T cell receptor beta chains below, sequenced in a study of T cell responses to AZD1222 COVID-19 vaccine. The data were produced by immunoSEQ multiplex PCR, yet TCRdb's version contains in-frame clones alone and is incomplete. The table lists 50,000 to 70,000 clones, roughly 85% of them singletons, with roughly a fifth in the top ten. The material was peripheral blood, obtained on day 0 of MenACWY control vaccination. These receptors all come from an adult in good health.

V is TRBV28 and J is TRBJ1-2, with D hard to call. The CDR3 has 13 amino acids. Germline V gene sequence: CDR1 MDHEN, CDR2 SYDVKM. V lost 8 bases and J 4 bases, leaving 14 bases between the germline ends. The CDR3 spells CASHGSGTYGYTF. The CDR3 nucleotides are TGTGCCAGCCACGGATCAGGTACCTATGGCTACACCTTC.

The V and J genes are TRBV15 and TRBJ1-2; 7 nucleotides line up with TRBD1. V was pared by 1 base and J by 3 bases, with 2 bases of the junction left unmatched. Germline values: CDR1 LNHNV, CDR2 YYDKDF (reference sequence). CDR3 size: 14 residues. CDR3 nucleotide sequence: TGTGCCACCAGCAGAGGGGACAGTGACTATGGCTACACCTTC. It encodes CATSRGDSDYGYTF.

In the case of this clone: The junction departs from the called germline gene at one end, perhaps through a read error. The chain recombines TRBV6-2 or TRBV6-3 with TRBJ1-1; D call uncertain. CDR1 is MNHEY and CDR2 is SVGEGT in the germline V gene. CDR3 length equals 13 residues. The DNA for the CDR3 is TGTGCCAGCAGTGACTCGGTTAGGCTCGGAGCTTTCTTT. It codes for CASSDSVRLGAFF.

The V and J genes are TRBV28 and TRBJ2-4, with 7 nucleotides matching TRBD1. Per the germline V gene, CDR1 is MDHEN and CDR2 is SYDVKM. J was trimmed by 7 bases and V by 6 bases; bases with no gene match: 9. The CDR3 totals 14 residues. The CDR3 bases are TGTGCCAGCAGCCCGACAGGGAGCGTTAACATTCAGTACTTC. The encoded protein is CASSPTGSVNIQYF.

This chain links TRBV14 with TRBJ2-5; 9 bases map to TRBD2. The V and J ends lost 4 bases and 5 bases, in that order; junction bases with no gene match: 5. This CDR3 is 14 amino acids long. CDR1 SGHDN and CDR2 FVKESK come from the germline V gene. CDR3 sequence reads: CASSPLAGLETQYF. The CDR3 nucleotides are TGTGCCAGCAGCCCCCTAGCGGGACTGGAGACCCAGTACTTC.

This CDR3 reads CASSQSGANEQFF. As DNA, the CDR3 is TGTGCCAGCAGCCAATCGGGGGCGAATGAGCAGTTCTTC. The chain employs TRBV14 and TRBJ2-1; D possibly matches TRBD1 or TRBD2 (6 bases each). The CDR3 has 13 residues. Germline CDR1 reads SGHDN; CDR2 reads FVKESK. The V and J ends lost 2 bases and 7 bases respectively, with 9 bases between them.

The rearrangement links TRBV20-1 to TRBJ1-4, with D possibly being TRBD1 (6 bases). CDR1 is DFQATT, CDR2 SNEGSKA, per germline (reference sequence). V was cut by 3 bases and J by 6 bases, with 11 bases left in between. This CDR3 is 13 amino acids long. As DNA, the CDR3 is TGCAGTGCTAGTTGGACAGAGGATGAAAAACTGTTTTTT. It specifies CSASWTEDEKLFF.

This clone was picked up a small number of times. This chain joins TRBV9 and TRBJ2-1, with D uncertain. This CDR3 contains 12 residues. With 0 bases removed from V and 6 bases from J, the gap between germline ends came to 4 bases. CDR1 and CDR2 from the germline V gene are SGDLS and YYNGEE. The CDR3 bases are TGTGCCAGCAGCGTAGAAAGCAATGAGCAGTTCTTC. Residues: CASSVESNEQFF.

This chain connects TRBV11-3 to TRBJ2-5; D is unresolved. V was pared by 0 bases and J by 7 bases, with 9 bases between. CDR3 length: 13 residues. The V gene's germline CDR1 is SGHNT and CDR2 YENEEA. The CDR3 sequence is CASSLDSKGTQYF. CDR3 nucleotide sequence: TGTGCCAGCAGCTTAGACAGTAAGGGGACCCAGTACTTC. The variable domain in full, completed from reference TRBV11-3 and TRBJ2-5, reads EAGVVQSPRYKIIEKKQPVAFWCNPISGHNTLYWYLQNLGQGPELLIRYENEEAVDDSQLPKDRFSAERLKGVDSTLKIQPAELGDSAVYLCASSLDSKGTQYFGPGTRLLVL.

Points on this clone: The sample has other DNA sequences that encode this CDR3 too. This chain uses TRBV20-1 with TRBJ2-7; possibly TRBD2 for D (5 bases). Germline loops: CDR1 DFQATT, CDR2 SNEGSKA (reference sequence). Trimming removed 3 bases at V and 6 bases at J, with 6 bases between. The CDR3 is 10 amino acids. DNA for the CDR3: TGCAGTGCTAGCAGCGGCGAGCAGTACTTC. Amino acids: CSASSGEQYF.